The 10 T cell receptor beta chains below come from one sample, sequenced in a study of Graves' ophthalmopathy and Graves' hyperthyroidism. From RNA, the CDR3 regions of TCR beta chains were amplified and sequenced. In the first round, RT-PCR was carried out with HTBI primers, and a multiplex PCR formed the second round. TCRdb reprocessed the multiplex PCR reads with MiXCR, giving one entry per CDR3 protein. There are almost 750,000 distinct CDR3 sequences in the sample; 40% occur only once, and roughly 46% lies in the top ten. The specimen sequenced was peripheral blood. The receptor set was obtained from an adult man with Graves' ophthalmopathy.

This chain uses TRBV7-9 with TRBJ2-7, with 8 bases matching TRBD1. J was trimmed by 5 bases and V by 4 bases; bases with no gene match: 4. The CDR3 has 13 amino acids. CDR1 is SEHNR and CDR2 is FQNEAQ in the germline V gene (reference sequence). The CDR3 DNA sequence: TGTGCCAGCAGCTCGATACAGGGGGACGAGCAGTACTTC. Protein product: CASSSIQGDEQYF.

This clonotype has more than one count but fewer than ten. This chain links TRBV20-1 with TRBJ2-5, with 8 bases aligning to TRBD2. Trimming took 6 bases from V and 6 from J; bases not matched to a gene: 9. Germline values: CDR1 DFQATT, CDR2 SNEGSKA (reference sequence). The CDR3 covers 13 residues. CDR3 coding DNA: TGCAGTGCGGCCCCCACTAGCGGACAGACCCAGTACTTC. Protein: CSAAPTSGQTQYF.

This clonotype was detected a few times. This chain uses TRBV10-3 with TRBJ2-7; 9 positions agree with TRBD1. CDR3 size: 14 residues. V lost 6 bases to trimming and J lost 1 base; unmatched junction nucleotides: 4. Per the germline V gene, CDR1 is ENHRY and CDR2 is SYGVKD. This CDR3 is CAISHGQGSYEQYF. The CDR3 region has the DNA TGTGCCATCAGCCACGGACAGGGGTCCTACGAGCAGTACTTC.

The rearrangement uses TRBV7-6 and TRBJ2-7; D perhaps matches TRBD1 (6 bases). The germline V and J ends were trimmed by 7 bases and 1 base, with 17 bases remaining between them. Looked up from germline, CDR1 is SGHVS and CDR2 is FNYEAQ. The length of the CDR3 is 15 residues. CDR3 DNA: TGTGCCAGCAACTTGTCCCCGACAGGTTCCTACGAGCAGTACTTC. This sequence encodes CASNLSPTGSYEQYF. Using reference TRBV7-6 and TRBJ2-7 for the parts outside the CDR3, the full variable domain is GAGVSQSPRYKVTKRGQDVALRCDPISGHVSLYWYRQALGQGPEFLTYFNYEAQQDKSGLPNDRFSAERPEGSISTLTIQRTEQRDSAMYRCASNLSPTGSYEQYFGPGTRLTVT.

This clonotype was seen more than once but under ten times. V gene TRBV11-2 combines with J gene TRBJ2-2, with 10 bases fitting TRBD1. The junction had 6 bases not matched to a gene; V was cut back by 5 bases and J by 3 bases. In germline, CDR1 is SGHAT, CDR2 FQNNGV. The CDR3 has 16 amino acids. The CDR3 DNA reads as TGTGCCAGCAGCGGGGACAGGGGCGGGTACACCGGGGAGCTGTTTTTT. This sequence encodes CASSGDRGGYTGELFF.

This chain uses TRBV25-1 with TRBJ2-7; 12 nucleotides match TRBD2. This CDR3 is 14 amino acids long. V was pared by 6 bases and J by 6 bases, with 6 bases of the junction left unmatched. CDR1 MGHDK and CDR2 SYGVNS come from the germline V gene. Here the CDR3 reads CASSPKTSGSEQYF. The CDR3 DNA reads as TGTGCCAGCAGCCCCAAGACTAGCGGGAGCGAGCAGTACTTC.

A single count supports this clonotype. The chain links TRBV2 to TRBJ2-5; D not resolved. Germline V gene lookup returns CDR1 SNHLY and CDR2 FYNNEI. The CDR3 spans 9 residues. Trimming stripped 1 base from V and 13 bases from J, with 4 bases between. The CDR3 loop reads CASSEVRYF. The CDR3 nucleotides read TGTGCCAGCAGTGAAGTAAGGTACTTC.

The V call is TRBV2, the J call TRBJ2-7; 11 nucleotides agree with TRBD2. This CDR3 is 13 amino acids long. The germline V gene encodes CDR1 SNHLY and CDR2 FYNNEI. The ends lost 6 bases at V and 7 bases at J; junction bases unmatched: 5. CDR3: CASRTSGVAEQYF. The CDR3 DNA reads TGTGCCAGCAGGACTAGCGGGGTTGCTGAGCAGTACTTC.

This chain uses TRBV9 with TRBJ1-1, with D perhaps TRBD1 (6 bases). Germline CDR1 SGDLS, CDR2 YYNGEE. The CDR3 loop spans 14 amino acids. Trimming took 0 bases from V and 3 from J, leaving 9 bases between them. Here the CDR3 DNA reads TGTGCCAGCAGCGTAGACAGGGCCGACACTGAAGCTTTCTTT. Its protein product is CASSVDRADTEAFF.

In this sample, this clonotype turned up many times. V and J are TRBV7-9 and TRBJ2-2, with 10 bases matching TRBD1. Looked up from germline, CDR1 is SEHNR and CDR2 is FQNEAQ (reference sequence). The junction had 7 bases not matched to a gene; V was cut back by 6 bases and J by 3 bases. This CDR3 comprises 16 residues. The DNA for the CDR3 is TGTGCCAGCAGGATGACAGGGGGCCGACACACCGGGGAGCTGTTTTTT. Encoded protein: CASRMTGGRHTGELFF.